This is a list of T cell receptor beta chains from one sample in a study of blood T cell repertoires in COVID-19. The data were produced by immunoSEQ multiplex PCR, yet TCRdb's version contains in-frame clones alone and is incomplete. Found here are about 260,000 clones, about 87% of them singletons; the top ten hold around 1.3%. The sample taken for sequencing was PBMCs or T cells enriched from blood (not recorded which). The receptor source for this set is a woman in her thirties or forties with acute COVID-19. CDR3s include the opening cysteine and the closing phenylalanine or tryptophan. The D gene is left open where the match is weak. Some rows mark clone size as missing; the rest say once, few, many or name a class of expanded clone.

D | J | V | size | length | DNA | CDR3
TRBD1 | TRBJ1-1 | TRBV19 | NA | 15 | TGTGCCAGTAGTATAGATGCCCTGAACAGGGGCAGGGCTTTCTTT | CASSIDALNRGRAFF
TRBD1 | TRBJ1-2 | TRBV6-5 | NA | 13 | TGTGCCAGCAGTCCCAGACAGGGACATGGCTACACCTTC | CASSPRQGHGYTF
NA | TRBJ2-1 | TRBV11-2 | NA | 11 | TGTGCCAGCAGCGATAGAGGTGAGCAGTTCTTC | CASSDRGEQFF
TRBD2 | TRBJ2-3 | TRBV11-3 | once | 17 | TGTGCCAGCAGCTGGCGTGTAGCGGGAGGGGGCACAGATACGCAGTATTTT | CASSWRVAGGGTDTQYF
NA | TRBJ1-5 | TRBV19 | NA | 19 | TGTGCCAGTAGTATTGAGATTGGCCGAACCTCGGAGGGCAATCAGCCCCAGCATTTT | CASSIEIGRTSEGNQPQHF
NA | TRBJ1-6 | TRBV18 | NA | 13 | TGTGCCAGCTCACCACAGGATGGGCTAATCCTCCACTTT | CASSPQDGLILHF
NA | TRBJ1-2 | TRBV27 | NA | 12 | TGTGCCAGCAGCACGACAGATCGTGGCTACACCTTC | CASSTTDRGYTF
TRBD1 | TRBJ2-2 | TRBV29-1 | NA | 15 | TGCAGCGTGGGGGGACAGGGGCAGAACACCGGGGAGCTGTTTTTT | CSVGGQGQNTGELFF
NA | TRBJ1-5 | TRBV27 | NA | 19 | TGTGCCAGCAGTTCCAACCGGGGCAGGGGCACGAATAGCAATCAGCCCCAGCATTTT | CASSSNRGRGTNSNQPQHF
NA | TRBJ2-3 | TRBV18 | once | 15 | TGTGCCAGCTCGCTTTCCGTGAGAGGTACAGATACGCAGTATTTT | CASSLSVRGTDTQYF
TRBD1 | TRBJ1-2 | TRBV18 | NA | 16 | TGTGCCAGCTCACCATTTAGGGACAGGGATAACTATGGCTACACCTTC | CASSPFRDRDNYGYTF
NA | TRBJ2-7 | TRBV19 | NA | 14 | TGTGCCAGTAGTAGCCTCGGGACAACTTACGAGCAGTACTTC | CASSSLGTTYEQYF
TRBD2 | TRBJ2-1 | TRBV5-1 | NA | 17 | TGCGCCAGCAGCTTGGAGGCTAGCGGGAGCTCCTACAATGAGCAGTTCTTC | CASSLEASGSSYNEQFF